Listed below are T cell receptor beta chains from one sample, sequenced in a study of shared clonotypes between healthy human individuals. Method: immunoSEQ multiplex PCR; TCRdb's copy keeps in-frame clones and lacks some. The table records about 820,000 clones, 80% to 95% of them present only once. Sample: naive CD8+ T cells sorted from blood. The origin of the receptors is a man aged 25-45 years in good health. The CDR3 runs from the conserved cysteine through the conserved F or W. The order of the fields is J gene, V gene, D gene, CDR3 DNA, CDR3 protein. D genes are given only for firm matches.

J: TRBJ1-3; V: TRBV30; D: NA; DNA: TGTGCCTCCGAAGGAAACACCATATATTTT; CDR3: CASEGNTIYF
J: TRBJ1-1; V: TRBV7-9; D: NA; DNA: TGTGCCAGCAGCTTAGTCCGAGAGAACACTGAAGCTTTCTTT; CDR3: CASSLVRENTEAFF
J: TRBJ1-2; V: TRBV7-9; D: TRBD1; DNA: TGTGCCAGCAGCTTAATCCCCGGACAGGGGTATGGCTACACCTTC; CDR3: CASSLIPGQGYGYTF
J: TRBJ2-3; V: TRBV9; D: NA; DNA: TGTGCCAGCAGCGTAACTCAGAGTAAGCGGAATGATACGCAGTATTTT; CDR3: CASSVTQSKRNDTQYF
J: TRBJ2-5; V: TRBV10-2; D: TRBD1; DNA: TGCGCCAGCAGTGGGACAGGGGTAGAGACCCAGTACTTC; CDR3: CASSGTGVETQYF
J: TRBJ2-1; V: TRBV29-1; D: TRBD2; DNA: TGCAGCGTCTTAGCGGGAGGGCCCAATGAGCAGTTCTTC; CDR3: CSVLAGGPNEQFF
J: TRBJ2-7; V: TRBV7-6; D: TRBD2; DNA: TGTGCCAGCAGCTGGACTAGCGACGGAGTGCAGTACTTC; CDR3: CASSWTSDGVQYF
J: TRBJ2-5; V: TRBV29-1; D: TRBD1; DNA: TGCAGCGGCCGACAGGGGGAGACCCAGTACTTC; CDR3: CSGRQGETQYF
J: TRBJ1-1; V: TRBV6-1; D: TRBD1; DNA: TGTGCCAGCAGTGGGGGTCGGGACAGGAACACTGAAGCTTTCTTT; CDR3: CASSGGRDRNTEAFF
J: TRBJ2-1; V: TRBV27; D: TRBD2; DNA: TGTGCCAGCAGGCCCCCGAGCGGGAGGTACAATGAGCAGTTCTTC; CDR3: CASRPPSGRYNEQFF
J: TRBJ2-7; V: TRBV14; D: NA; DNA: TGTGCCAGCAGCCAAAAATCCTTGGCCTACGAGCAGTACTTC; CDR3: CASSQKSLAYEQYF
J: TRBJ2-2; V: TRBV6-5; D: NA; DNA: TGTGCCAGCAGTTACGAGAACCCATACACCGGGGAGCTGTTTTTT; CDR3: CASSYENPYTGELFF
J: TRBJ2-7; V: TRBV7-8; D: NA; DNA: TGTGCCAGCAGCTTAGCCAGGGCTTACGAGCAGTACTTC; CDR3: CASSLARAYEQYF
J: TRBJ2-7; V: TRBV5-4; D: TRBD1; DNA: TGTGCCAGCAGCTTCATCGGGACAGCCTCCTCCGAGCAGTACTTC; CDR3: CASSFIGTASSEQYF
J: TRBJ2-2; V: TRBV7-6; D: NA; DNA: TGTGCCAGCAGCCCCAGGGGAGACGCGAACACCGGGGAGCTGTTTTTT; CDR3: CASSPRGDANTGELFF
J: TRBJ2-2; V: TRBV7-6; D: TRBD2; DNA: TGTGCCAGCAGCTTAACGGGAGGGCCTTCCGGGGAGCTGTTTTTT; CDR3: CASSLTGGPSGELFF
J: TRBJ2-1; V: TRBV27; D: NA; DNA: TGTGCCAGCAGTTCGAGCGGCAGCAGCTACAATGAGCAGTTCTTC; CDR3: CASSSSGSSYNEQFF
J: TRBJ2-5; V: TRBV19; D: NA; DNA: TGTGCCAGTAGTATGGGGCAGGGTGTGAAGACCCAGTACTTC; CDR3: CASSMGQGVKTQYF
J: TRBJ2-7; V: TRBV9; D: TRBD2; DNA: TGTGCCAGCAGCGTAAATCCGGGACTAGCAACCTACGAGCAGTACTTC; CDR3: CASSVNPGLATYEQYF
J: TRBJ2-7; V: TRBV19; D: NA; DNA: TGTGCCAGTAGTATAGATGCCCTGTCCGAGCAGTACTTC; CDR3: CASSIDALSEQYF